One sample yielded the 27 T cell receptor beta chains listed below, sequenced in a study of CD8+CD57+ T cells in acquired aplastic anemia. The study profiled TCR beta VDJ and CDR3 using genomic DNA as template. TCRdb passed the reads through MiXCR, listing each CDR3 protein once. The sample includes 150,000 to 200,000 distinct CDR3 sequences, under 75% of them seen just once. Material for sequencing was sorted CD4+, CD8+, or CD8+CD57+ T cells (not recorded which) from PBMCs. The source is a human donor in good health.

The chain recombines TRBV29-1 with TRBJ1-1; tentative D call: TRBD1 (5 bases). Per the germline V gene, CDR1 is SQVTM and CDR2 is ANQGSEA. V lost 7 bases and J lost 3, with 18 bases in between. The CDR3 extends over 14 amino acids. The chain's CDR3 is CSAGLNEGYTEAFF. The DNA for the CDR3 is TGCAGCGCGGGCCTGAACGAGGGGTACACTGAAGCTTTCTTT.

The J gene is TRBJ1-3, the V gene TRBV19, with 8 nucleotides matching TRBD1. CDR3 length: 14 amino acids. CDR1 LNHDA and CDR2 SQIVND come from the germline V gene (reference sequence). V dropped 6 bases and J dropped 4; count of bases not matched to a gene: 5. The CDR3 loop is CASSLQGEGNTIYF. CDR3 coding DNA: TGTGCCAGTAGCCTACAGGGGGAAGGAAACACCATATATTTT.

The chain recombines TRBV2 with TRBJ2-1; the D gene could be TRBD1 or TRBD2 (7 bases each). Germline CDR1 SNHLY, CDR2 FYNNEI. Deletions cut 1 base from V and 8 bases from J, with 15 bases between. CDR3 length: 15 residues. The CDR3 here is CASSEGWGGGYEQFF. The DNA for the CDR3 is TGTGCCAGCAGTGAAGGGTGGGGAGGGGGCTATGAGCAGTTCTTC.

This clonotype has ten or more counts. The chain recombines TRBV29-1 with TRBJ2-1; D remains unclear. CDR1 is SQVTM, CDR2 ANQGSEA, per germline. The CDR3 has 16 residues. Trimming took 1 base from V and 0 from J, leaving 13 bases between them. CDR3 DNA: TGCAGCGTTGAAGTCCCGGACGGGTCCTCCTACAATGAGCAGTTCTTC. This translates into CSVEVPDGSSYNEQFF.

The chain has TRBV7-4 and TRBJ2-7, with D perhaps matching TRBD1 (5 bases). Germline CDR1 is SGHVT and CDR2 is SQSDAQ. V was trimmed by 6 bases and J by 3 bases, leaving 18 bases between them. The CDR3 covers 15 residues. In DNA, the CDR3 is TGTGCCAGCAGTTTATCTGGACACGGAAGCTACGAGCAGTACTTC. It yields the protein CASSLSGHGSYEQYF.

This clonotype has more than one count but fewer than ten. Written as DNA, the CDR3 is TGTGCCAGTAGTATTAGGGTTGGCTACGAGCAGTACTTC. Translated, it gives CASSIRVGYEQYF. The rearrangement links TRBV19 to TRBJ2-7; no clear D. CDR1 and CDR2 from the germline V gene are LNHDA and SQIVND (reference sequence). Trimming removed 3 bases at V and 3 bases at J, with 9 bases between. There are 13 residues in the CDR3.

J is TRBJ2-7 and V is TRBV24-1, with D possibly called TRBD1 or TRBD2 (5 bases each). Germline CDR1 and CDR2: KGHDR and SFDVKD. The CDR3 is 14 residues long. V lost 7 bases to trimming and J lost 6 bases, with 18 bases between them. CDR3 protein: CATRATGGTGEQYF. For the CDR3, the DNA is TGTGCCACCAGAGCTACTGGGGGAACGGGCGAGCAGTACTTC.

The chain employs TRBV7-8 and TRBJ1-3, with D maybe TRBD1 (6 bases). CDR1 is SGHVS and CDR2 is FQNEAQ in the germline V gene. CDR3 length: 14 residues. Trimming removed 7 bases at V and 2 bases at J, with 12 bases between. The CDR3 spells CASNLGQTGNTIYF. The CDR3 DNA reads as TGTGCCAGCAACCTAGGACAGACTGGAAACACCATATATTTT. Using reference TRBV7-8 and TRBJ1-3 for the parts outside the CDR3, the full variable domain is GAGVSQSPRYKVAKRGQDVALRCDPISGHVSLFWYQQALGQGPEFLTYFQNEAQLDKSGLPSDRFFAERPEGSVSTLKIQRTQQEDSAVYLCASNLGQTGNTIYFGEGSWLTVV.

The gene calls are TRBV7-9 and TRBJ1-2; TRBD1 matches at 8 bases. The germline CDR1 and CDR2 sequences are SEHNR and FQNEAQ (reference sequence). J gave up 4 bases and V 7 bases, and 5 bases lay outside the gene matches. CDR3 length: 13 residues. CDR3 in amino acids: CASNEQGGYGYTF. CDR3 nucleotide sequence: TGTGCCAGCAACGAACAGGGGGGCTATGGCTACACCTTC. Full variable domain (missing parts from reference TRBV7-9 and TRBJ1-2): DTGVSQNPRHKITKRGQNVTFRCDPISEHNRLYWYRQTLGQGPEFLTYFQNEAQLEKSRLLSDRFSAERPKGSFSTLEIQRTEQGDSAMYLCASNEQGGYGYTFGSGTRLTVV.

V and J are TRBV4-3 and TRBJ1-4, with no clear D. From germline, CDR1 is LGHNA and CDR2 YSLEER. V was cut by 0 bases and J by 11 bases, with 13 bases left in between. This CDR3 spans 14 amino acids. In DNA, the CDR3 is TGCGCCAGCAGCCAAGATCTAGCGGGAGGGAAACTGTTTTTT. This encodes CASSQDLAGGKLFF.

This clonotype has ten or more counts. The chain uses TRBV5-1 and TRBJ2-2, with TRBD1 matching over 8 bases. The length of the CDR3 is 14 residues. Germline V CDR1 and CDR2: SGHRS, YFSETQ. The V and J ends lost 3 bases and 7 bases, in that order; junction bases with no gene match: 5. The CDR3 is CASSWAGGFGELFF. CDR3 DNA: TGCGCCAGCAGCTGGGCAGGGGGCTTCGGGGAGCTGTTTTTT. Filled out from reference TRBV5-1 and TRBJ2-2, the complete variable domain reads KAGVTQTPRYLIKTRGQQVTLSCSPISGHRSVSWYQQTPGQGLQFLFEYFSETQRNKGNFPGRFSGRQFSNSRSEMNVSTLELGDSALYLCASSWAGGFGELFFGEGSRLTVL.

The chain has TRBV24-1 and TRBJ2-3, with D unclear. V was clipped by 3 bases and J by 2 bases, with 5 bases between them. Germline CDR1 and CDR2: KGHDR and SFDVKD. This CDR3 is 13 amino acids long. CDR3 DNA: TGTGCCACCAGTGATGGGAACACAGATACGCAGTATTTT. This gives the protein CATSDGNTDTQYF.

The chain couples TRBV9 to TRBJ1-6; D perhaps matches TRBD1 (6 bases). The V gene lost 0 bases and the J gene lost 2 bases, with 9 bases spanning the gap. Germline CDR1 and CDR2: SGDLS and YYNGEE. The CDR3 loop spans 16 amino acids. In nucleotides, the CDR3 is TGTGCCAGCAGCGTAGCCTGGGGGCCCTATAATTCACCCCTCCACTTT. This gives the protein CASSVAWGPYNSPLHF.

Written as DNA, the CDR3 is TGCGCCAGCAGTGAACAAGGGTTTAGCAATCAGCCCCAGCATTTT. Residues: CASSEQGFSNQPQHF. The rearrangement links TRBV10-2 to TRBJ1-5; no firm D call. CDR1 and CDR2 from the germline V gene are WSHSY and SAAADI. V lost 3 bases, J lost 0 bases, and 9 bases lay in between. The CDR3 is made up of 15 amino acids.

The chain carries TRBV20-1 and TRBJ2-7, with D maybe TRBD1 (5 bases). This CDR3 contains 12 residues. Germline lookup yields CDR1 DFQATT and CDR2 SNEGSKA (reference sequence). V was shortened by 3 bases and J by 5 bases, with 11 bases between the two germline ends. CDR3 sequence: CSASEQGNEQYF. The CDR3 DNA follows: TGCAGTGCTAGTGAGCAGGGTAACGAGCAGTACTTC.

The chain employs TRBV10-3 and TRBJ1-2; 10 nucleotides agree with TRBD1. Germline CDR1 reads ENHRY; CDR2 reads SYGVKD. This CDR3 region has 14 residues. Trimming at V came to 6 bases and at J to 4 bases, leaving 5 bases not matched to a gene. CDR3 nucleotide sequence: TGTGCCATCAGCGGGACAGGGGATCCCTATGGCTACACCTTC. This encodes CAISGTGDPYGYTF.

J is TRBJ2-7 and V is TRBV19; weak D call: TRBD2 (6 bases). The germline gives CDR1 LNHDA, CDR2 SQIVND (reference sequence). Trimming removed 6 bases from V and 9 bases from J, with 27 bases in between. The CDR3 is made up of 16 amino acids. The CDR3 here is CASSNTPSQSGDRQYF. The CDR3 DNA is TGTGCCAGTAGCAACACACCTAGCCAGTCGGGGGATCGGCAGTACTTC.

CDR3 amino acids: CSALGTGIDEQYF. CDR3 nucleotide sequence: TGCAGTGCTCTTGGGACAGGGATCGACGAGCAGTACTTC. This chain uses TRBV20-1 with TRBJ2-7, with 9 bases identical to TRBD1. CDR3 size: 13 residues. The trim removed 5 bases at V and 5 bases at J, leaving 7 bases unmatched. The germline V gene encodes CDR1 DFQATT and CDR2 SNEGSKA (reference sequence).

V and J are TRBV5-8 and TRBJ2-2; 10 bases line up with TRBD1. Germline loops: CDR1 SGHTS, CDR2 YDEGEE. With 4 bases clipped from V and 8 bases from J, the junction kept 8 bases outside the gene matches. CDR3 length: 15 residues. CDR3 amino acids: CASSGDRGQTGELFF. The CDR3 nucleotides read TGTGCCAGCAGCGGGGACAGGGGACAAACGGGGGAGCTGTTTTTT.

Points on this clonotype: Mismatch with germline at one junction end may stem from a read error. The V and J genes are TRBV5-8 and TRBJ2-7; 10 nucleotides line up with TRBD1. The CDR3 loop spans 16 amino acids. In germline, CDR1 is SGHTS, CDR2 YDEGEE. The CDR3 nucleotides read TGCGCCAGCAGCCGTACCGGGACAGGGGCACCCTACGAGCAGTACTTC. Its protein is CASSRTGTGAPYEQYF.

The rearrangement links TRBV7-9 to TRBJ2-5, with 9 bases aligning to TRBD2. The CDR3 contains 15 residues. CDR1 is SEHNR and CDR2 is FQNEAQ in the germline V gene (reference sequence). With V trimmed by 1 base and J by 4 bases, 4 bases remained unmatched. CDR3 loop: CASSLVGSGGETQYF. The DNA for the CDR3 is TGTGCCAGCAGCTTAGTGGGTAGCGGGGGAGAGACCCAGTACTTC.

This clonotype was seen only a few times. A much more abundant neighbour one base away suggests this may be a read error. The CDR3 here is CASSLEPINIGELFF. The CDR3 DNA reads TGCGCCAGCAGCTTGGAACCGATCAACATCGGGGAGCTGTTTTTT. J is TRBJ2-2 and V is TRBV5-1, with D uncertain. The CDR3 is 15 amino acids. Germline assignment: CDR1 SGHRS and CDR2 YFSETQ.

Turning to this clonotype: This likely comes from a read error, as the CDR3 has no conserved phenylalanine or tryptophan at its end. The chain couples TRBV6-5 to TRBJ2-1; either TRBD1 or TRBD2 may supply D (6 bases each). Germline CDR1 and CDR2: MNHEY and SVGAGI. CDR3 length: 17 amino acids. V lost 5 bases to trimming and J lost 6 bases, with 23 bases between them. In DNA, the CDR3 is TGTGCCAGCAGTGAAGCGCTTCGAGGGAAGGGGGGCAATGAGCAGTTCCTC. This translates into CASSEALRGKGGNEQFL.

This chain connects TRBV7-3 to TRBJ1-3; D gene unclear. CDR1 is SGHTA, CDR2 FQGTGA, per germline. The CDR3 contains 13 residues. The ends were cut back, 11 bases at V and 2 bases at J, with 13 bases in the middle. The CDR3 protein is CAGVPGTGNTIYF. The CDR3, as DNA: TGTGCCGGCGTTCCCGGGACTGGAAACACCATATATTTT. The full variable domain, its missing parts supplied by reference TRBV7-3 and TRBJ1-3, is GAGVSQTPSNKVTEKGKYVELRCDPISGHTALYWYRQSLGQGPEFLIYFQGTGAADDSGLPNDRFFAVRPEGSVSTLKIQRTERGDSAVYLCAGVPGTGNTIYFGEGSWLTVV.

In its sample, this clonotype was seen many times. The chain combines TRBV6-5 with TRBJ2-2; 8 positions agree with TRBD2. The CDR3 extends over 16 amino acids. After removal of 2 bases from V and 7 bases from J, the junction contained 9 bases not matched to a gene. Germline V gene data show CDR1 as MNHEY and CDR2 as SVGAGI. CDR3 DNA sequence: TGTGCCAGCAGTTACGGGTTAGCGGGATACGGCGGGGAGCTGTTTTTT. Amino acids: CASSYGLAGYGGELFF.

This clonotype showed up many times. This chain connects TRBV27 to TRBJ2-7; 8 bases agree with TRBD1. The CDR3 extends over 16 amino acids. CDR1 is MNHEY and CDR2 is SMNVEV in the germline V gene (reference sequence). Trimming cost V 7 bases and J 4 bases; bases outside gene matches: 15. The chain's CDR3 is CASTSVAGGLGYEQYF. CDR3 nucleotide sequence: TGTGCCAGCACTTCCGTGGCAGGGGGCTTGGGATACGAGCAGTACTTC.

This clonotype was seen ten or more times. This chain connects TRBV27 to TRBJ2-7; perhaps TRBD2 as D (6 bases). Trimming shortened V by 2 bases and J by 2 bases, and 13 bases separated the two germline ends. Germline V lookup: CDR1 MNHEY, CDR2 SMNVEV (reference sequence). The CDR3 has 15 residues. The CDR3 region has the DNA TGTGCCAGCAGTTTAGTCGGGAGCTTCGCCTACGAGCAGTACTTC. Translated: CASSLVGSFAYEQYF.